Described below is a single T cell receptor beta chain sequence and its context. TCRdb reanalysed the multiplex PCR reads using MiXCR and keeps one entry per CDR3 protein. This sample has about 13,000 distinct CDR3 sequences, with 55% to 65% found just once. The data originate from a study of breast tumors, draining lymph nodes, adjacent tissues. Germline loops: CDR1 WSHSY, CDR2 SAAADI. The CDR3 contains 11 residues. This TCR derives from a female donor with breast cancer. Some clones in this sample may be carry-over from other donors' samples. V gene TRBV10-2 combines with J gene TRBJ2-7, with D unresolved. Sequencing used tumor-adjacent breast tissue. The CDR3 region is CGSSDGYEQYV. Written as DNA, the CDR3 is TGCGGCAGCAGTGATGGCTACGAGCAGTACGTC.